This T cell receptor (beta chain) is drawn from a study of OX40 agonist ivuxolimab in advanced cancers. About the research overall: Given to patients was ivuxolimab, an agonistic anti-OX40 (CD134) antibody. Findings of the study overall: CD8+ T cells averaged more expanded clones than CD4+.

Clones were read by immunoSEQ multiplex PCR, and TCRdb kept only the in-frame ones, dropping some. This table has about 21,000 clones, approximately 73% appearing once. The CDR3 is 16 residues long. Trimming removed 5 bases at V and 4 bases at J, with 21 bases between. Per germline, CDR1 SGHDT and CDR2 YYEEEE. For this clone: Its target is not known.

Individuals having autoimmune disease history or systemic immunosuppression were not enrolled. The sample in question was CD4+ or CD8+ T cells sorted from blood, obtained in a trial of the OX40 agonist ivuxolimab. This clonotype was obtained from an adult with an advanced solid tumor such as melanoma, head and neck, liver or kidney cancer. The chain couples TRBV5-6 to TRBJ2-5, with D perhaps matching TRBD1 or TRBD2 (5 bases each). CDR3 in DNA: TGTGCCAGCAGTTTCCTTGACAGTGGAGGAGGAGAGACCCAGTACTTC. Encoded protein: CASSFLDSGGGETQYF.